This TCR beta chain was sequenced during a study of control samples from healthy donors and cancer patients. The CDR3 has 15 residues. The germline CDR1 and CDR2 sequences are KGHDR and SFDVKD. V dropped 2 bases and J dropped 5; count of bases not matched to a gene: 6. Sequencing used immunoSEQ multiplex PCR; TCRdb keeps in-frame clones, though not all of them. The table has about 130,000 clones, 90% seen once. The source is a man between 18 and 29 years old in good health. V gene TRBV24-1 combines with J gene TRBJ2-5; 8 positions match TRBD2. The sample consisted of blood. The CDR3 DNA reads as TGTGCCACCAGTGATTCTCGGGAGGGGGGGGAGACCCAGTACTTC. Translation: CATSDSREGGETQYF.